This TCR beta chain came from a study of OX40 agonist ivuxolimab in advanced cancers. TCRdb keeps only in-frame clones here, not all; method: immunoSEQ multiplex PCR. The data hold more than 55,000 clones, with approximately 86% observed a single time. Trimming took 6 bases from V and 8 from J, leaving 17 bases between them. Germline CDR1 MNHNY, CDR2 SVGAGI (reference sequence). This CDR3 spans 15 amino acids. Patients who had autoimmune disease history or got systemic immunosuppression were left out. The starting material was CD4+ or CD8+ T cells sorted from blood, obtained in a trial of the OX40 agonist ivuxolimab. The sequence was obtained from an adult with an advanced solid tumor such as melanoma, head and neck, liver or kidney cancer. The J gene is TRBJ1-6, the V gene TRBV6-6; D call uncertain. The CDR3 coding sequence is TGTGCCAGCAGACCCCGGCCAAGAGGAGATTCACCCCTCCACTTT. This encodes CASRPRPRGDSPLHF.